Listed below are T cell receptor beta chains from one sample, sequenced in a study of blood T cells in healthy people across ages. TCRdb called the 5' RACE reads again in MiXCR, with one record for every CDR3 protein. The sample records 730,000 or so distinct CDR3 sequences, 40% to 45% being singletons. Sample: blood. All receptors come from a woman between 55 and 75 years old in good health. Both conserved end residues are part of each CDR3.

v_call | cdr3_aa
TRBV7-9 | CASSLDMSYNSPLHF
TRBV6-2/TRBV6-3 | CASMARQLIYEQYF
TRBV14 | CASSQDLYQPQHF
TRBV11-3 | CASSKAGGTQYF
TRBV7-3 | CASSSWDRDLNEQFF
TRBV18 | CASSPPGRVAAFF
TRBV20-1 | CSARPTDRGRFLYGYTF
TRBV27 | CASSLQGLAVVDTQYF
TRBV28 | CASIYIPGGTRGYTF
TRBV12-3/TRBV12-4 | CASSHADLFNGYTF
TRBV18 | CASSPPLVIDSNQPQHF
TRBV12-3/TRBV12-4 | CASSPDMGRDGYTF
TRBV20-1 | CSASSASRAFF
TRBV29-1 | CSVEDLTSPDINEQFF
TRBV12-3/TRBV12-4 | CASTPGGSTDTEYF
TRBV20-1 | CSARNPSNTQYF
TRBV28 | CASSFRSSGTDTQYF
TRBV28 | CASSPPSDSYEQYF
TRBV3-1 | CASSQIQGNVAFF
TRBV11-1 | CASSFSRDVSYEQYF
TRBV3-1 | CASSQQGSPNTEAFF
TRBV11-2 | CASGLEAGGSNEQYF
TRBV7-3 | CASSLIRVISYSEQFF
TRBV4-3 | CASSQGRSRGISTDTQYF
TRBV10-3 | CAIRKDLNTEAFF
TRBV20-1 | CSAREVAYEQYF
TRBV27 | CASSYGNSNTEAFF
TRBV6-1 | CASNIRDSFYGYTF
TRBV3-1 | CASSSDRGLISPLHF
TRBV4-1 | CASSQRGSREADTQYF
TRBV7-8 | CASSPLFF
TRBV11-2 | CASSLAGQGGGYTF
TRBV29-1 | CSGGTDSYNEQYF
TRBV5-5 | CASSRPSGGYNEQYF
TRBV20-1 | CSATPSQGRRSNYGYTF
TRBV6-5 | CASSRGQIQETQYF
TRBV3-1 | CASSQEAGPSHGYTF
TRBV28 | CASSLWSTSANSLEFF
TRBV6-5 | CASSYSGGASDSPLHF